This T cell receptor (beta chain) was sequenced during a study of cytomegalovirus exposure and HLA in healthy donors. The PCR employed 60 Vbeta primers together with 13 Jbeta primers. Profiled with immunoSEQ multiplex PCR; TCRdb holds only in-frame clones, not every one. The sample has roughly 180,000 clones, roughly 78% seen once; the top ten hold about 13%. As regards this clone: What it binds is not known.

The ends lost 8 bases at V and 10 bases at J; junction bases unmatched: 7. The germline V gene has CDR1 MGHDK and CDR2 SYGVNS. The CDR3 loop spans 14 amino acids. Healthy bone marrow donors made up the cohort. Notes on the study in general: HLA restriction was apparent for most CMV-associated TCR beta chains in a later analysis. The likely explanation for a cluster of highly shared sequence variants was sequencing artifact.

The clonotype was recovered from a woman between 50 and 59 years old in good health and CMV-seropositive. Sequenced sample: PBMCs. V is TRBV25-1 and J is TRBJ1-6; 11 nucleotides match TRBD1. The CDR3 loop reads CASGWTGGSSPLHF. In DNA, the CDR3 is TGTGCCAGCGGCTGGACAGGGGGCAGCTCACCCCTCCACTTT.